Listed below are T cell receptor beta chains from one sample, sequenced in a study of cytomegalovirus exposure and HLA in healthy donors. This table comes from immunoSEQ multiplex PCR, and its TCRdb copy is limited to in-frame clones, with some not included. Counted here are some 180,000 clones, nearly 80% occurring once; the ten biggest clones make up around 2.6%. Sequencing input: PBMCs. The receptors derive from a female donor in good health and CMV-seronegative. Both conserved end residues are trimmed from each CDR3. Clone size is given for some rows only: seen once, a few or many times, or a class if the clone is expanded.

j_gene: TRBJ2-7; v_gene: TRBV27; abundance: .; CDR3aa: ASSLYGNGYEQY
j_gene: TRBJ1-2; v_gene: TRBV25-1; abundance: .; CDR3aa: ASSDMTGGGYT
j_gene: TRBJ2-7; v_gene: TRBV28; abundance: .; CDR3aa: ASSLAWVGGPAIYEQY
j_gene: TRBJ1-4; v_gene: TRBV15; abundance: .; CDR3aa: ATSREGGGNEKLF
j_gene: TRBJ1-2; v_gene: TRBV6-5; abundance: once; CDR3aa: ASSYDRGGYT
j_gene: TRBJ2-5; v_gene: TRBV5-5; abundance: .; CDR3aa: ASSQGNTIETQY
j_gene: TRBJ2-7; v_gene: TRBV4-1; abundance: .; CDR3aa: ASSQTLTGGINEQY
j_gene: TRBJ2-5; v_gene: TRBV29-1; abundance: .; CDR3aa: SVADSLQETQY
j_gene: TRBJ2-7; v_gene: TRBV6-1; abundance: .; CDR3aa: ASSERPEAYEQY
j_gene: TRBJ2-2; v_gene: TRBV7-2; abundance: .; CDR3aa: ASSLGLRPGELF
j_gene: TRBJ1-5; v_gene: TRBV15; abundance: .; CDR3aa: ATSRADRLGQPQH
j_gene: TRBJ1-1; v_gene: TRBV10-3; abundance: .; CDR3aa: AITQDRGRNTEAF
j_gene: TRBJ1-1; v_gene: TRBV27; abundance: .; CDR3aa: ASSFVQGGAGSF
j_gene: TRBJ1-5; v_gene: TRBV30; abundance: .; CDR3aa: AWTIGGQGNQPQH
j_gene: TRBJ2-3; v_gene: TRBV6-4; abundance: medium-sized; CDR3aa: ASSEAGGTDTQY
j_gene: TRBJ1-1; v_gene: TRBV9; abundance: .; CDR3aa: ASSPSGTGGTEAF
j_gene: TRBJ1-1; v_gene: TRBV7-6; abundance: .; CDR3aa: ASSLSHLYTEAF
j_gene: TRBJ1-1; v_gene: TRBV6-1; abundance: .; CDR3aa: ASSERTGKAF
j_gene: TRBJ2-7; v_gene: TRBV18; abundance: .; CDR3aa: ASSQNGGGYEQY
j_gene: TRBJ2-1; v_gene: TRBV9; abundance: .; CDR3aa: ASSLADYNEQF
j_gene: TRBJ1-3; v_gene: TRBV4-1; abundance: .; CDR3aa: ASSQGFRPGSGNTIY
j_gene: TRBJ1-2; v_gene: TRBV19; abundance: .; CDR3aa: ASSPRTGVNYGYT
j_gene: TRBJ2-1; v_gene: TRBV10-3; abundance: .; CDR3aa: AISPGLAEALIHEQF
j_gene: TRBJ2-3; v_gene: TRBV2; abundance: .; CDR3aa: ASSEAGGGLSTDTQY
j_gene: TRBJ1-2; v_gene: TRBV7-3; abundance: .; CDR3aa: ASSPGTGVGYT
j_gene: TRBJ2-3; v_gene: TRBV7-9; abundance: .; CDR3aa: ASSPRGLPDTQY
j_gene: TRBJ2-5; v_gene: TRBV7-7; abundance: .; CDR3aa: ASSPTGGGQETQY
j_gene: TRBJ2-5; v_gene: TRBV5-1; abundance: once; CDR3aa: ASSSSGGGGETQY
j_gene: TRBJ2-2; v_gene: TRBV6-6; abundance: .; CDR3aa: ASNSLGGTGELF
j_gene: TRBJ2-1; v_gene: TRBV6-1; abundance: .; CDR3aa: ASSEGTSGNEQF
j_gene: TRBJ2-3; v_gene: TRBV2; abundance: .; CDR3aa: ASSERSGRASTDTQY
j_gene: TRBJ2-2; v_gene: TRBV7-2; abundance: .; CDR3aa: ASPASGGAVNTGELF
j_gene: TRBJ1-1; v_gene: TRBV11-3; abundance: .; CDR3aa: ASSLGGHRMNTEAF
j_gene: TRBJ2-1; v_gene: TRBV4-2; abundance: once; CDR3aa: ASSQGVGGVDYNEQF
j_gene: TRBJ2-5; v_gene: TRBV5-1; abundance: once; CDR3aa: ASSFAGVEETQY
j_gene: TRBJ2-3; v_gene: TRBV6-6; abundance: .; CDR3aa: ASSDATGADTQY
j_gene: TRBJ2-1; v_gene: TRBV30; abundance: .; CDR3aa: AWTFGKNNEQF
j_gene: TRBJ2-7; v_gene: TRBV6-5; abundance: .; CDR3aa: ASTEGRDRAHEQY
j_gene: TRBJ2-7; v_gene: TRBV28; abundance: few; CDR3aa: ASSLLITLAGISYEQY
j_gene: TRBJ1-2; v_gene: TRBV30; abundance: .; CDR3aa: ASLTGGYGYT
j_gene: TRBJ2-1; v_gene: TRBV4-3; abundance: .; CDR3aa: ASSQQAGGSTYNEQF
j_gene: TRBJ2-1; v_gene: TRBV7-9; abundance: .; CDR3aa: SSSLLKTSGAYNEQF
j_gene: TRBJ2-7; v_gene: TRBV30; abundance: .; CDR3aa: AWGATNDEQY
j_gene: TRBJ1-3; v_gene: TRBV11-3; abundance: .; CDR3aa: ASSPIGFGNTIY
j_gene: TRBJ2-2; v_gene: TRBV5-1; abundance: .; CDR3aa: ASSSGESPTGELF
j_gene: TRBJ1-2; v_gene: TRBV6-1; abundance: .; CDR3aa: ASSEGAGTGGLRGYT
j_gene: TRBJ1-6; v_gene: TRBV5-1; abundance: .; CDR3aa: ASSPGTGTSPLH
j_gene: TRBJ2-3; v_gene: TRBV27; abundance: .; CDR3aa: ASSVGTMGTDTQY
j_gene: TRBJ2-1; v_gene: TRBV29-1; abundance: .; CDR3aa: SVEDLKLAGGDEQF